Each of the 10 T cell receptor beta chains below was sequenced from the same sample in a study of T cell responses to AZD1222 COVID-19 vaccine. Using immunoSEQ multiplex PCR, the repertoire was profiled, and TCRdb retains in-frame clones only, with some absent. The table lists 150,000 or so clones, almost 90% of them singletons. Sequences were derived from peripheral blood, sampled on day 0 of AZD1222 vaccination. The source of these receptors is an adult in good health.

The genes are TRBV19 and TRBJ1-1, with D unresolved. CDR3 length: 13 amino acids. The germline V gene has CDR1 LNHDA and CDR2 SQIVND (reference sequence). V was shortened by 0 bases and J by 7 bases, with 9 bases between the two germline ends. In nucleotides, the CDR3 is TGTGCCAGTAGTATAGATACCGGCCTTGAAGCTTTCTTT. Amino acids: CASSIDTGLEAFF.

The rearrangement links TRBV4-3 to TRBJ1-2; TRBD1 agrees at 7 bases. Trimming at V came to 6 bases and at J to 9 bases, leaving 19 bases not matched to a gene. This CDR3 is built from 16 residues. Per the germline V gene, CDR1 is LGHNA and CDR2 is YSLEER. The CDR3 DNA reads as TGCGCCAGCAGTCCGGGAGGACAGGACCCTCTATGGAGCTACACCTTC. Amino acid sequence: CASSPGGQDPLWSYTF.

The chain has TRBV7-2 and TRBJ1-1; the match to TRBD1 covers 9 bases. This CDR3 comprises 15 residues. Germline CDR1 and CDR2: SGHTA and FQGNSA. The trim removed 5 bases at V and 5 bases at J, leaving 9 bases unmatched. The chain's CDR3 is CASSPRQGGLTEAFF. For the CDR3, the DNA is TGTGCCAGCAGCCCCCGACAGGGGGGTTTAACTGAAGCTTTCTTT.

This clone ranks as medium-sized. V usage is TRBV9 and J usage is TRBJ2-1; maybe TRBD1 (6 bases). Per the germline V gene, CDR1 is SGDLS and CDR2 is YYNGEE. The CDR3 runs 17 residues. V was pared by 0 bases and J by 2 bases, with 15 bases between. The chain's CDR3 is CASSVEQHRATYNEQFF. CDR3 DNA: TGTGCCAGCAGCGTAGAGCAGCACAGGGCCACCTACAATGAGCAGTTCTTC.

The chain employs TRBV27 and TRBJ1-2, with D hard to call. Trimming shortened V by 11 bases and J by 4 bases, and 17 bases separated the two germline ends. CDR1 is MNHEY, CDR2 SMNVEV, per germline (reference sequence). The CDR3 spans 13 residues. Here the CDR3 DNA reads TGTGCCGCCCGAGCAGCCAAAAGCTATGGCTACACCTTC. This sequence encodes CAARAAKSYGYTF.

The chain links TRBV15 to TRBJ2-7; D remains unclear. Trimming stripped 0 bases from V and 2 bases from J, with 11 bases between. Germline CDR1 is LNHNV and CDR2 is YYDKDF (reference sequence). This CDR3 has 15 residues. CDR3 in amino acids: CATSREGNRAYEQYF. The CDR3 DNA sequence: TGTGCCACCAGCAGAGAAGGGAACCGAGCCTACGAGCAGTACTTC. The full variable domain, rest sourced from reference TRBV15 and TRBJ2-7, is DAMVIQNPRYQVTQFGKPVTLSCSQTLNHNVMYWYQQKSSQAPKLLFHYYDKDFNNEADTPDNFQSRRPNTSFCFLDIRSPGLGDTAMYLCATSREGNRAYEQYFGPGTRLTVT.

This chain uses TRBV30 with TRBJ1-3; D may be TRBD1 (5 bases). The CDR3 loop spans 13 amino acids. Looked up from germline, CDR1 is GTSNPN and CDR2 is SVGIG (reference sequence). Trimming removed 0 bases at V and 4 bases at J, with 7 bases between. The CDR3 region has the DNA TGTGCCTGGAGTGTAGCAGGGGGAAACACCATATATTTT. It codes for CAWSVAGGNTIYF.

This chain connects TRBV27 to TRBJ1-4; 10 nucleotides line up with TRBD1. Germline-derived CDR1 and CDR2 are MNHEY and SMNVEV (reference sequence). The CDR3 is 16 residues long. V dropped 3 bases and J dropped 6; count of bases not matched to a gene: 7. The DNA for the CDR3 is TGTGCCAGCAGTTTCCATCGGGACAGGGGCGATGAAAAACTGTTTTTT. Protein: CASSFHRDRGDEKLFF.

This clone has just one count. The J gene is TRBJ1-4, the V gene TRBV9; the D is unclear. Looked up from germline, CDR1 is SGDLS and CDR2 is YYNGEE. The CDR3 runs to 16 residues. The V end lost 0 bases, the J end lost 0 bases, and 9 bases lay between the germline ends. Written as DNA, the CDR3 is TGTGCCAGCAGCGTAGGTGCCAGTCCAACTAATGAAAAACTGTTTTTT. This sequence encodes CASSVGASPTNEKLFF.

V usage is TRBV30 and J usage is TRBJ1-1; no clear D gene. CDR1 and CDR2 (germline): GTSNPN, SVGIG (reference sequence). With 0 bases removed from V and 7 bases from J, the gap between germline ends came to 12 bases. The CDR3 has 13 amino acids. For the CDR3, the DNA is TGTGCCTGGAGTGTAGAGCGATACCGTGAAGCTTTCTTT. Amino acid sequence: CAWSVERYREAFF. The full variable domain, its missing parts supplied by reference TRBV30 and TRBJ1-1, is SQTIHQWPATLVQPVGSPLSLECTVEGTSNPNLYWYRQAAGRGLQLLFYSVGIGQISSEVPQNLSASRPQDRQFILSSKKLLLSDSGFYLCAWSVERYREAFFGQGTRLTVV.